This TCR beta chain was captured in a study of blood T cells in healthy people across ages. The second PCR ran roughly 6 to 11 cycles with a sample-barcoded 5' primer and J-beta primers. TCRdb re-derived calls from the 5' RACE reads in MiXCR, one entry per CDR3 protein. The table lists 780,000 or so distinct CDR3 sequences, 45% to 70% of them singletons. To note about this clonotype: Its antigen remains unknown.

Points from the study as a whole: In long-lived donors, naive CD4+ cell counts and diversity exceeded those of aged donors.

CDR3 length: 15 amino acids. From germline, CDR1 is MDHEN and CDR2 SYDVKM. The rearrangement links TRBV28 to TRBJ2-5; TRBD1 might be the D (6 bases). Gene TRBJ2-7 matches the end of the DNA better, so the J call may be wrong. Sequencing was carried out using blood. The receptor was derived from a man aged 40-50 years in good health. DNA of the CDR3: TGTGCCAGCAGAGCCGGGACATTAGGGTCCTACGAGCAGTACTTC. This sequence encodes CASRAGTLGSYEQYF.